Listed below are T cell receptor beta chains from one sample, sequenced in a study of shared clonotypes between healthy human individuals. The data were produced by immunoSEQ multiplex PCR, yet TCRdb's version contains in-frame clones alone and is incomplete. The sample carries about 2.2 million clones, just over 90% recorded once. The material sequenced was naive CD8+ T cells from PBMCs. The source of these receptors is a young man in good health. Some clones in this sample may be carry-over from other donors' samples. CDR3s include the opening cysteine and the closing phenylalanine or tryptophan. Part of the rows lack a size; the others show once, few, many or a class for expanded clones.

abundance: -; v_gene: TRBV5-4; CDR3aa: CASSLEGAQEKLFF
abundance: -; v_gene: TRBV6-5; CDR3aa: CASSYSGPYDLTF
abundance: -; v_gene: TRBV28; CDR3aa: CASSYGGLYEQYF
abundance: once; v_gene: TRBV4-1; CDR3aa: CASSSRGLSTDTQYF
abundance: -; v_gene: TRBV2; CDR3aa: CASSASGPWEQYF
abundance: -; v_gene: TRBV2; CDR3aa: CASKTSGSSGANVLTF
abundance: -; v_gene: TRBV14; CDR3aa: CASSQRTGKLETQYF
abundance: few; v_gene: TRBV9; CDR3aa: CASSSQGEQPQHF
abundance: -; v_gene: TRBV2; CDR3aa: CASLTGDRVYEKLFF
abundance: -; v_gene: TRBV28; CDR3aa: CASSLSGSYGYTF
abundance: -; v_gene: TRBV7-6; CDR3aa: CASSYRRRETQYF
abundance: once; v_gene: TRBV11-2; CDR3aa: CASSSGPHTIYF
abundance: -; v_gene: TRBV28; CDR3aa: CASSLGWGDNQPQHF
abundance: -; v_gene: TRBV19; CDR3aa: CASSIPPWAREDQPQHF
abundance: -; v_gene: TRBV28; CDR3aa: CASSLGLVANSYNEQFF
abundance: -; v_gene: TRBV21-1; CDR3aa: CASQRGRGRQPQHF
abundance: once; v_gene: TRBV13; CDR3aa: CASSLGDGLDYSEQYF
abundance: -; v_gene: TRBV11-2; CDR3aa: CASSDRLAIYEQYF
abundance: once; v_gene: TRBV21-1; CDR3aa: CASSKPSDRAADTQYF
abundance: -; v_gene: TRBV28; CDR3aa: CASSLVGANEKLFF
abundance: -; v_gene: TRBV10-2; CDR3aa: CASSRENGYTF